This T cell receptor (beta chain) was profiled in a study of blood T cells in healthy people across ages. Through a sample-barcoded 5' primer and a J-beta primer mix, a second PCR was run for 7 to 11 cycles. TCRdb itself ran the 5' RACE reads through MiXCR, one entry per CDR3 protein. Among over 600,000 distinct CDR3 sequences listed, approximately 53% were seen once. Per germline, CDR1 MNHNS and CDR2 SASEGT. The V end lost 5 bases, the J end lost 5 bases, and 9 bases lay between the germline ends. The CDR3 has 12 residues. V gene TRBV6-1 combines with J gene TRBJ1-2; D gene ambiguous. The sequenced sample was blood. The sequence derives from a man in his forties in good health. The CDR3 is CASSSIRYGYTF. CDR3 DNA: TGTGCCAGCAGTTCAATCCGTTATGGCTACACCTTC.